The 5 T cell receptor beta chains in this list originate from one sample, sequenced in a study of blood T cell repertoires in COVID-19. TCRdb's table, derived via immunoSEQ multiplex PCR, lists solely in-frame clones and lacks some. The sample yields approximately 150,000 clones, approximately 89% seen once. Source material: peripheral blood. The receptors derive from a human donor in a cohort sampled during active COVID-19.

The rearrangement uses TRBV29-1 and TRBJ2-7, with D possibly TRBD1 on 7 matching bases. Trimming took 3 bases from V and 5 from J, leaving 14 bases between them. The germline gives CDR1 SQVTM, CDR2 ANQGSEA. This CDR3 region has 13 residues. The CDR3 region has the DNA TGCAGCGTTGAGTGGAGGGGGCGGGACGAGCAGTACTTC. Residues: CSVEWRGRDEQYF.

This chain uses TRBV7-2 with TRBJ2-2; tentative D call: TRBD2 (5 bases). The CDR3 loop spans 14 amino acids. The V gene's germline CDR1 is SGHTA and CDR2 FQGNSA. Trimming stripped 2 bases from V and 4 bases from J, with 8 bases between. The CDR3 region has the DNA TGTGCCAGCAGCTTACGCGAGGGCACCGGGGAGCTGTTTTTT. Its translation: CASSLREGTGELFF.

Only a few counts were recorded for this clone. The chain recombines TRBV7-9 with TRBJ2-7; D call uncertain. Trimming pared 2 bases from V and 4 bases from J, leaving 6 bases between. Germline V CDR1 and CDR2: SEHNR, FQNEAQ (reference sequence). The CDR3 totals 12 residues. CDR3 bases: TGTGCCAGCAGCTTATTGGCTTACGAGCAGTACTTC. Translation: CASSLLAYEQYF.

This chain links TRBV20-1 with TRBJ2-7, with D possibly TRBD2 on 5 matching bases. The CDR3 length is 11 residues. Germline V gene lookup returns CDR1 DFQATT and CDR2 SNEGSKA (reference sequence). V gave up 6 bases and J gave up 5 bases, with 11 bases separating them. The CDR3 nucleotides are TGCAGTGCAAGTGGAGGAAACGAGCAGTACTTC. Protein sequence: CSASGGNEQYF.

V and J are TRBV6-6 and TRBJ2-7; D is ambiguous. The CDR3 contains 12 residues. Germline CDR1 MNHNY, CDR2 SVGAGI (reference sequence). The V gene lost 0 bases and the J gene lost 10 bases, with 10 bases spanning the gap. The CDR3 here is CASSYSWAEQYF. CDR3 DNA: TGTGCCAGCAGTTACTCTTGGGCTGAACAGTACTTC.